Detailed here is one TCR beta chain. Its antigen is currently unknown. Genomic DNA provided the template from which TCR beta VDJ and CDR3 profiles were obtained. MiXCR, run by TCRdb on the reads, gives a single entry per CDR3 protein. The sample carries approximately 380,000 distinct CDR3 sequences, around 72% recorded once. The CDR3 has 13 amino acids. Germline CDR1 is SQVTM and CDR2 is ANQGSEA. Trimming at V came to 4 bases and at J to 2 bases, leaving 4 bases not matched to a gene. The entry originates in a study of CD8+CD57+ T cells in acquired aplastic anemia. Study details: In CD4+ cells, healthy donors produced an average of approximately 11 million reads.

Study-wide results and caveats: Researchers report that approximately 28 CD8+ CDR3 sequences appeared in both patients and controls.

Sequenced: sorted CD4+, CD8+, or CD8+CD57+ T cells (not recorded which) from PBMCs. The sequence derives from a human donor in good health, serving as a control. This chain links TRBV29-1 with TRBJ2-5; TRBD1 aligns across 7 bases. The CDR3 region is CSVAQQGQETQYF. The DNA for the CDR3 is TGCAGCGTTGCACAACAGGGGCAAGAGACCCAGTACTTC. The entire variable domain, with the rest obtained from reference TRBV29-1 and TRBJ2-5, is as follows: SAVISQKPSRDICQRGTSLTIQCQVDSQVTMMFWYRQQPGQSLTLIATANQGSEATYESGFVIDKFPISRPNLTFSTLTVSNMSPEDSSIYLCSVAQQGQETQYFGPGTRLLVL.